One and the same sample provided the 5 T cell receptor beta chains below, sequenced in a study of radiation and T cells in renal cell carcinoma. TCRdb keeps only in-frame clones here, not all; method: immunoSEQ multiplex PCR. The profile covers some 97,000 clones, with roughly 84% appearing a single time and approximately 7.8% taken by the ten largest. Time point of the sample: blood 4 weeks post-SBRT, at nephrectomy. Treatment in this sample: 15 Gy SBRT to primary tumor, nephrectomy 4 weeks later. The sample was blood, taken from a patient whose treatment included radiotherapy and nephrectomy. These receptors originate from a man in his 60s with renal cell carcinoma.

The rearrangement uses TRBV4-2 and TRBJ2-1, with D maybe TRBD2 (6 bases). Germline V CDR1 and CDR2: LGHNA, YNFKEQ. CDR3 size: 13 residues. V was shortened by 8 bases and J by 0 bases, with 8 bases between the two germline ends. The CDR3 bases are TGTGCCAGCGGAGGGAGCTCCTACAATGAGCAGTTCTTC. It specifies CASGGSSYNEQFF.

This chain links TRBV29-1 with TRBJ2-7, with 12 bases aligning to TRBD2. With V trimmed by 3 bases and J by 7 bases, 7 bases remained unmatched. Per germline, CDR1 SQVTM and CDR2 ANQGSEA. This CDR3 spans 14 amino acids. The CDR3 here is CSVDKGLAGTEQYF. DNA for the CDR3: TGCAGCGTTGACAAAGGACTAGCGGGAACTGAGCAGTACTTC.

This chain uses TRBV6-6 with TRBJ1-5, with D perhaps matching TRBD1 (6 bases). The length of the CDR3 is 14 residues. Germline CDR1 MNHNY, CDR2 SVGAGI (reference sequence). Trimming stripped 5 bases from V and 4 bases from J, with 12 bases between. The CDR3 bases are TGTGCCAGCAGTAGGGGGGCGGGAAATCAGCCCCAGCATTTT. It specifies CASSRGAGNQPQHF.

The V call is TRBV10-3, the J call TRBJ2-1; the match to TRBD2 covers 11 bases. The CDR3 sequence is 15 residues long. CDR1 and CDR2 (germline): ENHRY, SYGVKD. Trimming at V came to 4 bases and at J to 6 bases, leaving 5 bases not matched to a gene. The CDR3 bases are TGTGCCATCAGTGTACTAGCGGGAGTTGTCAATGAGCAGTTCTTC. Amino acids: CAISVLAGVVNEQFF.

The chain is built from TRBV5-1 and TRBJ2-6, with D unclear. The CDR3 covers 13 residues. CDR1 and CDR2 (germline): SGHRS, YFSETQ. V dropped 4 bases and J dropped 6 bases, with 8 bases sitting between them. This CDR3 reads CASSPAEANVLTF. The DNA of the CDR3 is TGCGCCAGCAGCCCGGCTGAGGCCAACGTCCTGACTTTC. Full variable domain (rest looked up from reference TRBV5-1 and TRBJ2-6): KAGVTQTPRYLIKTRGQQVTLSCSPISGHRSVSWYQQTPGQGLQFLFEYFSETQRNKGNFPGRFSGRQFSNSRSEMNVSTLELGDSALYLCASSPAEANVLTFGAGSRLTVL.